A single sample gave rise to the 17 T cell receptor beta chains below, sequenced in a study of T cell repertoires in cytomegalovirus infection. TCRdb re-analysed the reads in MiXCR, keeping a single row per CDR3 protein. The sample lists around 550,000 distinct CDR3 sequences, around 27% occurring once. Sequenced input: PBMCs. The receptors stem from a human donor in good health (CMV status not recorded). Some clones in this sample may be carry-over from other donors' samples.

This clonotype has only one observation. CDR3 amino acids: CASSLGLSGDKKYF. The CDR3 DNA reads as TGTGCCAGCAGCTTGGGACTATCGGGGGACAAAAAGTACTTC. The V call is TRBV7-2, the J call TRBJ2-7; D possibly corresponds to TRBD2 (7 bases). CDR1 SGHTA and CDR2 FQGNSA come from the germline V gene. Trimming shortened V by 3 bases and J by 11 bases, and 20 bases separated the two germline ends. The CDR3 covers 14 residues. Using reference TRBV7-2 and TRBJ2-7 for the parts outside the CDR3, the full variable domain is GAGVSQSPSNKVTEKGKDVELRCDPISGHTALYWYRQSLGQGLEFLIYFQGNSAPDKSGLPSDRFSAERTGGSVSTLTIQRTQQEDSAVYLCASSLGLSGDKKYFGPGTRLTVT.

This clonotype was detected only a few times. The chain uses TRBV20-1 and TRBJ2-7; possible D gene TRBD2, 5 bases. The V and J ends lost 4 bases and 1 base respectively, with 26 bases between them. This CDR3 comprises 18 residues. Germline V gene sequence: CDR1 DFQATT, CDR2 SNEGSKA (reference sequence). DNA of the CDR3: TGCAGTGCTAAAACCCTAAATGGGGAGCGACGATTTTCCTACGAGCAGTACGTC. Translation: CSAKTLNGERRFSYEQYV.

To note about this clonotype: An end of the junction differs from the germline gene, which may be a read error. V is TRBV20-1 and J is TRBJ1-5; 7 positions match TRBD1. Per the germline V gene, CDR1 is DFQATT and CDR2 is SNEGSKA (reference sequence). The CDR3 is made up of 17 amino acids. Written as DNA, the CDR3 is TGTAGTGCTAGAGTAGGGACAGCGACATATAGCAATCAGCCCCAGCATTTT. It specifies CSARVGTATYSNQPQHF.

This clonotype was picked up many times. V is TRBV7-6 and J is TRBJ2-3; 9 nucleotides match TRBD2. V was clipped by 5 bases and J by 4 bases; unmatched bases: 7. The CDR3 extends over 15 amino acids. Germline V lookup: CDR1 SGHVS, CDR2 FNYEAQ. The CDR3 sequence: CASSPIAGAPDTQYF. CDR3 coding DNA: TGTGCCAGCAGCCCGATAGCGGGAGCGCCAGATACGCAGTATTTT.

Here the CDR3 reads CASSQVASGDPAYEQYF. The DNA of the CDR3 is TGCGCCAGCAGCCAAGTCGCTAGCGGGGACCCAGCCTACGAGCAGTACTTC. V usage is TRBV4-1 and J usage is TRBJ2-7, with 9 bases fitting TRBD2. With V trimmed by 1 base and J by 2 bases, 9 bases remained unmatched. The CDR3 contains 17 residues. The germline V gene has CDR1 MGHRA and CDR2 YSYEKL.

DNA of the CDR3: TGTGCCAGCAGCCCCCAGGGAACCATCTCTGGAAACACCATATATTTT. Its translation: CASSPQGTISGNTIYF. The chain links TRBV3-1 to TRBJ1-3, with TRBD1 as a possible D gene (5 bases). The CDR3 length is 16 residues. The V gene lost 4 bases and the J gene lost 0 bases, with 13 bases spanning the gap. The germline V gene has CDR1 LGHDT and CDR2 YNNKEL (reference sequence).

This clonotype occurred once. DNA for the CDR3: TGCAGTGCTGGACAGGGTCCTGGGGCCAACGTCCTGACTTTC. Its translation is CSAGQGPGANVLTF. This sequence joins TRBV20-1 and TRBJ2-6; 8 positions match TRBD1. Germline loops: CDR1 DFQATT, CDR2 SNEGSKA (reference sequence). Unmatched junction bases numbered 2, after V lost 5 bases and J lost 2 bases. This CDR3 region has 14 residues.

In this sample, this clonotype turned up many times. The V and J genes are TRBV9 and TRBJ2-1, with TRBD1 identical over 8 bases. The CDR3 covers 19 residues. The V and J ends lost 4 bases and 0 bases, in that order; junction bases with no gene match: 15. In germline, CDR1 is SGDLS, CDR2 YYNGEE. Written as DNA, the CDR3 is TGTGCCAGCAGCCCGAGACCACCGGGACAGGCTAGCTCCTACAATGAGCAGTTCTTC. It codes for CASSPRPPGQASSYNEQFF.

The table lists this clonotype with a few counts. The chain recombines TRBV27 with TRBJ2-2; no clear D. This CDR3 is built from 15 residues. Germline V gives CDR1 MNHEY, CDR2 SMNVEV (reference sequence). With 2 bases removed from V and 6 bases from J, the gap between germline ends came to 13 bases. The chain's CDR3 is CASSLGVFGPGELFF. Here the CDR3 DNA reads TGTGCCAGCAGTTTAGGGGTCTTTGGGCCCGGGGAGCTGTTTTTT.

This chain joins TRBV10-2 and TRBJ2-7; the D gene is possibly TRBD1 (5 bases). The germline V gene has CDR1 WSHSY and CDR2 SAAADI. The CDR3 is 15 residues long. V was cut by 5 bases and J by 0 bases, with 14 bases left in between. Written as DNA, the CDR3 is TGCGCCAGCAGTCGACAGCCCCCGGGCTCCTACGAGCAGTACGTC. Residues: CASSRQPPGSYEQYV.

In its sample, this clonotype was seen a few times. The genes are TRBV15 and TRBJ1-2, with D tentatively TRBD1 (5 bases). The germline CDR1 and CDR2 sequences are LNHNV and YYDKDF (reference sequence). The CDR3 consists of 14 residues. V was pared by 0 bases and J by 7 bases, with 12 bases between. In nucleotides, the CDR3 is TGTGCCACCAGCAGAGATGGGGGGGAAAGTGGCTACACCTTC. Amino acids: CATSRDGGESGYTF.

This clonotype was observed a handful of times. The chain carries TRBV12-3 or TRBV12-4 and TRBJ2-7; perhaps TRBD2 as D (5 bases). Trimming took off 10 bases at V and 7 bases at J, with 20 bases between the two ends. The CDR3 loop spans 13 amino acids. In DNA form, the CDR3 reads TGTGCCACCAGCCCCGGTCCGACGGGGGAGCAGTACTTC. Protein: CATSPGPTGEQYF.

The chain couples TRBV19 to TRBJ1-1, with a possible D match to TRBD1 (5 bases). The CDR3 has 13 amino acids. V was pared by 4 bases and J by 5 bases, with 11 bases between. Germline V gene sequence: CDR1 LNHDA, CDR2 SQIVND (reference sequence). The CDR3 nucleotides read TGTGCCAGTAGTACCTTGCCAGGGACTGAAGCTTTCTTT. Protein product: CASSTLPGTEAFF.

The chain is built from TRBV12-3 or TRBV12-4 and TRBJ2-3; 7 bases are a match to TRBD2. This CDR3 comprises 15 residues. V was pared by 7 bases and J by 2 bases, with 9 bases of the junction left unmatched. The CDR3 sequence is CASTLGLGDTDTQYF. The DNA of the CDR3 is TGTGCCAGCACCCTCGGACTAGGAGACACAGATACGCAGTATTTT.

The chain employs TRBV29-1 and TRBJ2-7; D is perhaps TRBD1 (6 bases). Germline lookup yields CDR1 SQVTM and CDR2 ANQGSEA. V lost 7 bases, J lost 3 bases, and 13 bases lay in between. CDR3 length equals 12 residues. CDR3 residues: CSAEGDGYEQYF. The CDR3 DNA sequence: TGCAGCGCCGAGGGGGACGGCTACGAGCAGTACTTC.

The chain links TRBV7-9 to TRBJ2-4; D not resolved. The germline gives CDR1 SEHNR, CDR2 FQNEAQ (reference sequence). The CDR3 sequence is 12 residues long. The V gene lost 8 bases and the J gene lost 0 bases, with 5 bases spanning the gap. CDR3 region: CASAEAKNIQYF. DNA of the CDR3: TGTGCCAGCGCAGAAGCCAAAAACATTCAGTACTTC.

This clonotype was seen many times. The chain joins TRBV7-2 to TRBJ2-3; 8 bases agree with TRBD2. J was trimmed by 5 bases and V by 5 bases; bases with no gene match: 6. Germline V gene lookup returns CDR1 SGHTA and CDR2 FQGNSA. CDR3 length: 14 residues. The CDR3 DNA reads TGTGCCAGCAGCCAAGCGGGAGTTGTAGATACGCAGTATTTT. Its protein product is CASSQAGVVDTQYF.